Each of the 30 T cell receptor beta chains below was sequenced from the same sample in a study of regulatory dendritic cells for organ transplantation. Sequencing was performed with immunoSEQ multiplex PCR; in TCRdb, only in-frame clones are kept and a portion is missing. The repertoire consists of some 10,000 clones, with about 85% occurring once and the leading ten covering roughly 2.5%. Allogeneic regulatory or mature dendritic cells were co-cultured for approximately 5 days with CFSE-labeled sorted T cells at 1:10. Their specific antigens are unknown. The specimen sequenced was memory CD4+ T cells from blood cultured with dendritic cells. Subset indicated: CD45RO+ memory T cells. The receptors originated from a human donor in good health.

The chain recombines TRBV5-1 with TRBJ2-1; 11 nucleotides line up with TRBD2. The CDR3 length is 14 residues. CDR1 is SGHRS and CDR2 is YFSETQ in the germline V gene. J lost 9 bases, V lost 1 base, and 3 bases had no gene match. CDR3: CASSLTSGSSEQFF. In DNA form, the CDR3 reads TGCGCCAGCAGCTTGACTAGCGGGAGTTCTGAGCAGTTCTTC.

V and J are TRBV7-9 and TRBJ2-6; the match to TRBD1 covers 7 bases. CDR1 is SEHNR and CDR2 is FQNEAQ in the germline V gene (reference sequence). The CDR3 extends over 18 amino acids. Trimming cost V 1 base and J 2 bases; bases outside gene matches: 8. The CDR3 region has the DNA TGTGCCAGCAGCTTAGAAGGACAGGTTACTACTGGGGCCAACGTCCTGACTTTC. Its translation is CASSLEGQVTTGANVLTF.

The V and J genes are TRBV6-1 and TRBJ2-3, with TRBD2 matching 12 bases. This CDR3 contains 15 residues. With V trimmed by 9 bases and J by 6 bases, 10 bases remained unmatched. The germline V gene encodes CDR1 MNHNS and CDR2 SASEGT. CDR3 in amino acids: CASIPLAGGPDTQYF. Written as DNA, the CDR3 is TGTGCCAGTATTCCACTAGCGGGGGGCCCGGATACGCAGTATTTT.

The J gene is TRBJ2-3, the V gene TRBV7-2; D is ambiguous. The CDR3 extends over 13 amino acids. The germline V and J ends were trimmed by 1 base and 2 bases, with 4 bases remaining between them. The V gene's germline CDR1 is SGHTA and CDR2 FQGNSA. CDR3 sequence reads: CASSLGTTDTQYF. The CDR3 region has the DNA TGTGCCAGCAGCTTAGGAACCACAGATACGCAGTATTTT.

The J gene is TRBJ2-2, the V gene TRBV7-8; D not certain. Germline CDR1 is SGHVS and CDR2 is FQNEAQ. CDR3 length: 14 residues. The ends were cut back, 5 bases at V and 6 bases at J, with 13 bases in the middle. As DNA, the CDR3 is TGTGCCAGCAGCCGTTCTAGGAATGCCGGGGAGCTGTTTTTT. This codes for CASSRSRNAGELFF.

The gene calls are TRBV5-4 and TRBJ2-3; TRBD1 matches 8 bases. The length of the CDR3 is 15 residues. The J segment lost 1 base and the V segment lost 4 bases, leaving 5 bases of the junction unmatched. CDR1 and CDR2 (germline): SGHNT, YYREEE (reference sequence). CDR3 in amino acids: CASSPPGQGTDTQYF. DNA of the CDR3: TGTGCCAGCAGCCCCCCGGGACAGGGCACAGATACGCAGTATTTT. Based on the CDR3 plus reference TRBV5-4 and TRBJ2-3, the full variable domain is ETGVTQSPTHLIKTRGQQVTLRCSSQSGHNTVSWYQQALGQGPQFIFQYYREEENGRGNFPPRFSGLQFPNYSSELNVNALELDDSALYLCASSPPGQGTDTQYFGPGTRLTVL.

CDR3 coding DNA: TGTGCCAGCAGTGACTTAACAGGGTCCGAGCAGTTCTTC. Translation: CASSDLTGSEQFF. The V call is TRBV6-4, the J call TRBJ2-1; D possibly corresponds to TRBD1 (6 bases). In germline, CDR1 is MRHNA, CDR2 SNTAGT. V was cut by 1 base and J by 10 bases, with 11 bases left in between. The CDR3 has 13 residues.

Only a few counts were recorded for this clone. This sequence joins TRBV5-1 and TRBJ2-7; D possibly corresponds to TRBD2 (6 bases). CDR3 length equals 15 residues. Germline CDR1 reads SGHRS; CDR2 reads YFSETQ. V was trimmed by 0 bases and J by 3 bases, leaving 13 bases between them. For the CDR3, the DNA is TGCGCCAGCAGCTTGGATGGCGGGACGGACTACGAGCAGTACTTC. Protein: CASSLDGGTDYEQYF.

The CDR3 sequence: CASIQSRLEGQFF. CDR3 bases: TGTGCCAGCATCCAGTCCCGGTTGGAAGGGCAGTTCTTC. The chain uses TRBV11-2 and TRBJ2-1; D remains unclear. The CDR3 loop spans 13 amino acids. Germline assignment: CDR1 SGHAT and CDR2 FQNNGV. V lost 7 bases, J lost 12 bases, and 19 bases lay in between.

This chain connects TRBV4-2 to TRBJ2-7, with D unclear. The CDR3 totals 15 residues. Trimming removed 2 bases from V and 3 bases from J, with 14 bases in between. CDR1 is LGHNA, CDR2 YNFKEQ, per germline. CDR3 amino acids: CASSQSSLSRYEQYF. The CDR3 nucleotides read TGTGCCAGCAGCCAAAGTTCCCTCTCCCGCTACGAGCAGTACTTC.

V gene TRBV19 combines with J gene TRBJ2-3, with D tentatively TRBD2 (7 bases). V gave up 4 bases and J gave up 4 bases, with 18 bases separating them. The CDR3 covers 16 residues. Looked up from germline, CDR1 is LNHDA and CDR2 is SQIVND (reference sequence). Written as DNA, the CDR3 is TGTGCCAGTAGTAGCGGGGGCAGGGGAGAGTCAGATACGCAGTATTTT. This translates into CASSSGGRGESDTQYF. Combining the CDR3 with reference TRBV19 and TRBJ2-3 gives the whole variable domain DGGITQSPKYLFRKEGQNVTLSCEQNLNHDAMYWYRQDPGQGLRLIYYSQIVNDFQKGDIAEGYSVSREKKESFPLTVTSAQKNPTAFYLCASSSGGRGESDTQYFGPGTRLTVL.

This chain connects TRBV7-3 to TRBJ2-4; TRBD2 aligns across 7 bases. CDR1 and CDR2 (germline): SGHTA, FQGTGA. CDR3 size: 15 residues. V was clipped by 3 bases and J by 3 bases; unmatched bases: 5. This CDR3 is CASSFPGGDKNIQYF. In DNA form, the CDR3 reads TGTGCCAGCAGCTTCCCTGGGGGGGACAAAAACATTCAGTACTTC.

This clone appeared once. The genes are TRBV9 and TRBJ2-3; D gene ambiguous. Trimming shortened V by 0 bases and J by 2 bases, and 7 bases separated the two germline ends. The CDR3 sequence is 14 residues long. Germline V CDR1 and CDR2: SGDLS, YYNGEE. CDR3 sequence: CASSVVSLTDTQYF. The CDR3 DNA reads as TGTGCCAGCAGCGTAGTTAGCCTCACAGATACGCAGTATTTT.

This clone was seen a handful of times. The gene calls are TRBV5-5 and TRBJ2-1, with D uncertain. From germline, CDR1 is SGHKS and CDR2 YYEKEE (reference sequence). V was shortened by 2 bases and J by 1 base, with 10 bases between the two germline ends. The CDR3 consists of 15 residues. CDR3 amino acids: CASSFSAESYNEQFF. CDR3 nucleotide sequence: TGTGCCAGCAGCTTTTCGGCGGAATCCTACAATGAGCAGTTCTTC.

V usage is TRBV7-2 and J usage is TRBJ2-3; 7 bases match TRBD2. The germline V gene encodes CDR1 SGHTA and CDR2 FQGNSA. The CDR3 length is 15 residues. The junction had 10 bases not matched to a gene; V was cut back by 5 bases and J by 5 bases. Here the CDR3 DNA reads TGTGCCAGCAGCGGAGGTGCGGGAGTGAAAGATACGCAGTATTTT. This encodes CASSGGAGVKDTQYF.

To note about this clone: One end of the junction does not line up with germline, which may come from a read error. The gene calls are TRBV7-7 and TRBJ2-2; D is perhaps TRBD1 (5 bases). The germline gives CDR1 SSHAT, CDR2 FNYEAQ (reference sequence). The CDR3 covers 14 residues. CDR3 residues: CASSLRGNTGELFF. The CDR3 nucleotides are TGTGCTAGCAGCTTAAGGGGTAACACCGGGGAGCTGTTTTTT.

This chain's CDR3 is CASSVGGPQETQYF. CDR3 coding DNA: TGTGCCAGCAGCGTCGGAGGCCCCCAAGAGACCCAGTACTTC. V gene TRBV11-1 combines with J gene TRBJ2-5, with a weak D call TRBD2 (5 bases). The CDR3 runs 14 residues. CDR1 and CDR2 from the germline V gene are SGHAT and FQDESV (reference sequence). V lost 5 bases and J 1 base, leaving 11 bases between the germline ends.

This sequence joins TRBV19 and TRBJ1-1; weak D call: TRBD1 (5 bases). The V end lost 4 bases, the J end lost 0 bases, and 12 bases lay between the germline ends. Germline-derived CDR1 and CDR2 are LNHDA and SQIVND (reference sequence). This CDR3 has 15 residues. CDR3 sequence: CASSRQGSLNTEAFF. CDR3 nucleotide sequence: TGTGCCAGTAGTAGGCAGGGTAGTTTGAACACTGAAGCTTTCTTT.

V usage is TRBV28 and J usage is TRBJ2-4, with 10 bases identical to TRBD1. CDR1 MDHEN and CDR2 SYDVKM come from the germline V gene. V shed 7 bases and J 14 bases; nucleotides not matched to a gene: 8. This CDR3 comprises 12 residues. The CDR3 DNA reads as TGTGCCAGCAAGGGACAGGGGATATTGGAGTACTTC. Its translation is CASKGQGILEYF. Using reference TRBV28 and TRBJ2-4 for the parts outside the CDR3, the full variable domain is DVKVTQSSRYLVKRTGEKVFLECVQDMDHENMFWYRQDPGLGLRLIYFSYDVKMKEKGDIPEGYSVSREKKERFSLILESASTNQTSMYLCASKGQGILEYFGAGTRLSVL.

The chain carries TRBV10-2 and TRBJ1-2; D possibly corresponds to TRBD1 (6 bases). With 9 bases removed from V and 4 bases from J, the gap between germline ends came to 12 bases. Germline CDR1 and CDR2: WSHSY and SAAADI. The CDR3 covers 12 residues. CDR3 protein: CASRTDSYGYTF. As DNA, the CDR3 is TGCGCCAGTAGGACAGACTCCTATGGCTACACCTTC.

This chain joins TRBV7-9 and TRBJ1-2; 7 bases are a match to TRBD1. Trimming took 7 bases from V and 4 from J; bases not matched to a gene: 9. CDR3 size: 14 residues. Germline CDR1 reads SEHNR; CDR2 reads FQNEAQ (reference sequence). The CDR3 nucleotides are TGTGCCAGCAATCAACAGGGGTTCGGCTATGGCTACACCTTC. Its translation is CASNQQGFGYGYTF.

This rearrangement joins TRBV7-8 to TRBJ1-4; perhaps TRBD1 as D (5 bases). In germline, CDR1 is SGHVS, CDR2 FQNEAQ. The germline V and J ends were trimmed by 5 bases and 6 bases, with 13 bases remaining between them. The CDR3 runs 14 residues. CDR3 protein: CASSERETDEKLFF. CDR3 nucleotides: TGTGCCAGCAGCGAACGGGAGACAGATGAAAAACTGTTTTTT.

A few counts support this clone. The chain links TRBV6-1 to TRBJ1-3; D may be TRBD1 (6 bases). CDR3 length: 14 residues. CDR1 is MNHNS, CDR2 SASEGT, per germline. Trimming cost V 8 bases and J 1 base, with 12 bases left between them. The CDR3 region is CASGRGRSGNTIYF. CDR3 nucleotides: TGTGCCAGCGGCAGGGGACGTTCTGGAAACACCATATATTTT.

Here the CDR3 DNA reads TGTGCCTGGGTGCCTAAAGCAGCCAAACCTTCCTACGAGCAGTACTTC. Amino acid sequence: CAWVPKAAKPSYEQYF. This rearrangement joins TRBV30 to TRBJ2-7; D is undetermined. Trimming removed 5 bases at V and 1 base at J, with 21 bases between. The CDR3 length is 16 residues. The germline CDR1 and CDR2 sequences are GTSNPN and SVGIG (reference sequence).

V gene TRBV18 combines with J gene TRBJ1-1; D is uncertain. This CDR3 has 14 residues. Trimming took 6 bases from V and 3 from J, leaving 14 bases between them. The germline V gene has CDR1 KGHSH and CDR2 LQKENI. This chain's CDR3 is CASSPETGHTEAFF. The CDR3 DNA follows: TGTGCCAGCTCCCCAGAGACTGGACACACTGAAGCTTTCTTT.

The genes are TRBV2 and TRBJ2-3; D not resolved. Trimming removed 7 bases at V and 4 bases at J, with 12 bases between. This CDR3 contains 13 residues. Per germline, CDR1 SNHLY and CDR2 FYNNEI. This CDR3 reads CASNWDTADTQYF. The CDR3 DNA follows: TGTGCCAGCAATTGGGATACAGCAGATACGCAGTATTTT.

A single count supports this clone. The chain links TRBV7-2 to TRBJ2-7; TRBD1 is a possible D gene (6 bases). In germline, CDR1 is SGHTA, CDR2 FQGNSA. Trimming shortened V by 5 bases and J by 13 bases, and 21 bases separated the two germline ends. The CDR3 runs to 13 residues. DNA for the CDR3: TGTGCCAGCAGCCCGCGTCAGGGGTTGTTGTTTTACTTC. This gives the protein CASSPRQGLLFYF.

J is TRBJ2-3 and V is TRBV4-3; D gene ambiguous. The CDR3 has 15 amino acids. In germline, CDR1 is LGHNA, CDR2 YSLEER. V lost 0 bases to trimming and J lost 0 bases, with 7 bases between them. The CDR3 loop is CASSQEAASTDTQYF. The CDR3 bases are TGCGCCAGCAGCCAAGAGGCCGCTAGCACAGATACGCAGTATTTT.

The chain is built from TRBV28 and TRBJ1-2, with unresolved D. The CDR3 loop spans 15 amino acids. Germline CDR1 MDHEN, CDR2 SYDVKM. Trimming took off 6 bases at V and 6 bases at J, with 20 bases between the two ends. The CDR3 nucleotides read TGTGCCAGCAGCCCCGTTAAATTAAAGTCCCATGGCTACACCTTC. Residues: CASSPVKLKSHGYTF.

The CDR3 region has the DNA TGTGCCAGCAGCTCCGACTTACAGGGTTTCTCCGGGGAGCTGTTTTTT. Its translation: CASSSDLQGFSGELFF. J is TRBJ2-2 and V is TRBV5-4; maybe TRBD1 (6 bases). V dropped 3 bases and J dropped 6 bases, with 18 bases sitting between them. CDR1 and CDR2 (germline): SGHNT, YYREEE (reference sequence). The CDR3 has 16 residues.